This T cell receptor beta chain was profiled in a study of cytomegalovirus exposure and HLA in healthy donors. Study-level information: The Caucasian-associated ancestry cluster held around 76% of over 350 genotyped donors. Points from the study as a whole: Later on, an analysis tied 15,000 or so TCR beta sequences to HLA alleles at 0.05 false discovery rate.

This clone was found a few times. The antigen is unknown. The study ran its PCR with 60 Vbeta and 13 Jbeta primers. Profiled with immunoSEQ multiplex PCR; TCRdb holds only in-frame clones, not every one. This table holds some 100,000 clones, approximately 80% found once. V was pared by 5 bases and J by 3 bases, with 10 bases of the junction left unmatched. Germline CDR1 and CDR2: KGHSH and LQKENI. CDR3 size: 16 residues. The rearrangement joins TRBV18 to TRBJ2-1; 7 positions agree with TRBD1. The sample consisted of PBMCs. The receptor was isolated from a man aged 40-49 years in good health and CMV-seropositive. DNA for the CDR3: TGTGCCAGCTCAACCGGACAGGATGGCTACTACAATGAGCAGTTCTTC. Translating it yields CASSTGQDGYYNEQFF.